This T cell receptor (beta chain) emerged from a study of Graves' ophthalmopathy and Graves' hyperthyroidism. Amplification targeted the TCR beta CDR3 regions, with RNA transcripts as the source material. HTBI primers were employed in first-round RT-PCR, then a second-round multiplex PCR followed. TCRdb re-called the multiplex PCR reads with MiXCR, one entry per CDR3 protein. The sample lists a few hundred thousand distinct CDR3 sequences, roughly 17% seen once, with roughly an eighth in the top ten. The V end lost 1 base, the J end lost 7 bases, and 16 bases lay between the germline ends. Germline-derived CDR1 and CDR2 are SGHVS and FQNEAQ. CDR3 size: 16 residues.

The chain carries TRBV7-8 and TRBJ2-2, with D maybe TRBD1 (6 bases). This sequence was found in an adult man with Graves' ophthalmopathy. Material for sequencing was peripheral blood. The CDR3 nucleotides read TGTGCCAGCAGCTTAGAAGCCTTGGGGGCCGACGGGGAGCTGTTTTTT. Translated, it gives CASSLEALGADGELFF.